This T cell receptor beta chain originates from a study of T cell repertoires in cytomegalovirus infection. Overall study results and limits: Clonotypes of TCR beta that were HLA-C-restricted and CMV-specific dominated the ex vivo response. Carriers of CMV plus the relevant HLA were identified by cumulative public TCR beta family frequency.

As to this clonotype: Its specificity is not known.

Via MiXCR, TCRdb re-called the reads, giving one row per CDR3 protein. The sample has more than 400,000 distinct CDR3 sequences, about 30% seen once. The germline V gene encodes CDR1 MNHNS and CDR2 SASEGT. V lost 8 bases, J lost 1 base, and 15 bases lay in between. The CDR3 has 14 amino acids. This sequence joins TRBV6-1 and TRBJ2-7; a weak D match, TRBD2 (5 bases). The TCR was taken from a human donor in good health (CMV status not recorded). Some clones in this sample may be carry-over from other donors' samples. Sequenced: PBMCs. CDR3 region: CASFYGRGSYEQYF. Here the CDR3 DNA reads TGTGCCAGCTTCTACGGGCGAGGGTCCTACGAGCAGTACTTC.